The T cell receptor beta chain described here comes from a study of blood T cell repertoires in COVID-19. Study information: T cells, B-cell-depleted T cells, or PBMCs supplied cDNA or gDNA.

Sequencing was performed with immunoSEQ multiplex PCR; in TCRdb, only in-frame clones are kept and a portion is missing. The sample yields about 100,000 clones, about 80% seen once. This CDR3 is built from 19 residues. Germline trimming cut 5 bases from V and 4 bases from J; bases unmatched to any gene: 16. CDR1 and CDR2 (germline): MNHEY, SVGEGT. This sequence was found in a man aged 65 to 79 with active or convalescent COVID-19. The sample taken for sequencing was peripheral blood. The chain uses TRBV6-2 or TRBV6-3 and TRBJ1-5; 11 nucleotides line up with TRBD1. DNA for the CDR3: TGTGCCAGCAGTACCTGGGAATCATCCGGGACAGGGGGAAATCAGCCCCAGCATTTT. The encoded protein is CASSTWESSGTGGNQPQHF.